This T cell receptor (beta chain) was identified during a study of blood T cell repertoires in COVID-19. The overall study: T cells, B-cell-depleted T cells, or PBMCs supplied cDNA or gDNA.

Source study methods: For nucleated cells, counts were estimated from reference gene primer amplification. Assay used: immunoSEQ multiplex PCR; TCRdb lists only in-frame clones, some missing. The V and J calls and clone size are taken from that table; D and trimming were inferred from the DNA. The sample consists of approximately 150,000 clones, about 86% of them appearing once. J was trimmed by 2 bases and V by 5 bases; bases with no gene match: 10. Germline V gives CDR1 MGHDK, CDR2 SYGVNS. This CDR3 region has 16 residues. The material sequenced was peripheral blood. The gene calls are TRBV25-1 and TRBJ2-5, with TRBD2 matching 8 bases. The sequence was obtained from a man between 65 and 85 years old with active or convalescent COVID-19. This CDR3 is CASSSGGFEAQETQYF. The CDR3 region has the DNA TGTGCCAGCAGTTCGGGGGGGTTCGAGGCACAAGAGACCCAGTACTTC.